This T cell receptor (beta chain) was captured in a study of blood T cells in healthy people across ages. It was with a sample-barcoded 5' primer and a J-beta primer mix that a second PCR of about 7 to 12 cycles was run. From the 5' RACE reads, TCRdb called clonotypes with MiXCR, one entry per CDR3 protein. The sample yields 1.5 million to 2 million distinct CDR3 sequences, just under 50% seen once. About this clonotype: At one boundary the junction diverges from the germline segment, which might be a read error.

What was sequenced was blood. This clonotype was sampled from a woman aged 35 to 49 in good health.

The CDR3 nucleotides are TGCGCCAGCAGCTCGACAGGGTTCACAGATACGCGGTATTTT. It encodes CASSSTGFTDTRYF. The chain joins TRBV5-1 to TRBJ2-3; TRBD1 matches at 7 bases. The CDR3 is made up of 14 amino acids. CDR1 and CDR2 from the germline V gene are SGHRS and YFSETQ.